This note documents a single T cell receptor beta chain sequence. CDR1 and CDR2 from the germline V gene are SEHNR and FQNEAQ (reference sequence). There are 15 residues in the CDR3. Deletions cut 5 bases from V and 4 bases from J, with 16 bases between. The data originate from a study of T cell responses to AZD1222 COVID-19 vaccine. Sequencing used immunoSEQ multiplex PCR; TCRdb keeps in-frame clones, though not all of them. The sample lists approximately 100,000 clones, 80% to 90% occurring once. The material sequenced was peripheral blood, taken on day 0 of AZD1222 vaccination. V and J are TRBV7-9 and TRBJ2-3; D may be TRBD2 (6 bases). This TCR came from an adult in good health. The CDR3 sequence is CASSLVAAGADTQYF. The CDR3, as DNA: TGTGCCAGCAGCCTCGTGGCAGCGGGCGCAGATACGCAGTATTTT.